The sequence of this T cell receptor (beta chain) was determined in a study of cytomegalovirus exposure and HLA in healthy donors. Whole-study results and caveats: Further analysis, carried out later, found HLA-associated TCR beta chains more clonally expanded than equally common other chains. For TCR beta chains, V- and J-gene trimming was later linked to a missense DCLRE1C variant.

This PCR relied on a set of 60 Vbeta primers and 13 Jbeta primers. TCRdb keeps only in-frame clones here, not all; method: immunoSEQ multiplex PCR. The data contain approximately 290,000 clones, 80% of them singletons. A note on this clone: Its specificity is unknown.

V dropped 3 bases and J dropped 2; count of bases not matched to a gene: 6. The CDR3 runs to 14 residues. From germline, CDR1 is SQVTM and CDR2 ANQGSEA. The genes are TRBV29-1 and TRBJ2-5, with TRBD2 identical over 7 bases. The TCR sequence derives from a girl aged 2 to 9 in good health and CMV-seronegative. The sequencing input was PBMCs. The CDR3 here is CSVEGGSRQETQYF. The CDR3 DNA sequence: TGCAGCGTTGAGGGGGGGTCCAGACAAGAGACCCAGTACTTC.